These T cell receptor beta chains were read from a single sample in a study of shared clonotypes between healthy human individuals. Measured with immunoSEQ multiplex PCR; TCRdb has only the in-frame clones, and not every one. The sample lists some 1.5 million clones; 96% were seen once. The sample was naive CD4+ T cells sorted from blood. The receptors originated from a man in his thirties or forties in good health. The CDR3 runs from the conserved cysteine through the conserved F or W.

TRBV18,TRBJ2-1,CASSSGQGAYNEQFF
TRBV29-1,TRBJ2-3,CSVHSGNTDTQYF
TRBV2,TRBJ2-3,CASSANGIHADTQYF
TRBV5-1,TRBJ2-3,CASSATPRQGLSPDTQYF
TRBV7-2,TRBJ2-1,CASSIEVAGLANEQFF
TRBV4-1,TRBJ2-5,CASSQAGGSQETQYF
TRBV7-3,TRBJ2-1,CASSPGTIYNEQFF
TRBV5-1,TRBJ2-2,CASSLAGQGWNTGELFF
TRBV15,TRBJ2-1,CATSRVGVGMLFF
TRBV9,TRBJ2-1,CASSVGTGGSYNEQFF
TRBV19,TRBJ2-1,CASVGSYNEQFF
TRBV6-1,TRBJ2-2,CASSGQGSGELFF
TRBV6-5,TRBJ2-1,CASRRLAGGDEQFF
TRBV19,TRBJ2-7,CASSSSGTAYEQYF
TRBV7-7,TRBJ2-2,CASSLVLTGELFF
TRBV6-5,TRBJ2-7,CASSSAGGAYEQYF
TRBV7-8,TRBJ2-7,CASSLALGTAEQYF
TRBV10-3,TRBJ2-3,CAIRPGQGSDTQYF
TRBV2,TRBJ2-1,CASSPSSGPYNEQFF
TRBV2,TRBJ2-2,CASSAVELNTGELFF
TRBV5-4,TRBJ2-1,CASKRLAGFNEQFF
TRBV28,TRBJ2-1,CASSPGGEQFF
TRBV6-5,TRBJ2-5,CASSHRDRRETQYF
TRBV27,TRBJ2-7,CASSGQRQFYEQYF
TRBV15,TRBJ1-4,CATSRDRAGKKLFF
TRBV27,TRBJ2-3,CASSLTRTDTQYF
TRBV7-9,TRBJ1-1,CASSLNPFGNTEAFF
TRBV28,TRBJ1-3,CASSLSEGQGVPSGNTIYF
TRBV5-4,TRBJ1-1,CASSLRRDSPKDAFF